The text below deals with one TCR beta chain. Germline loops: CDR1 SGHRS, CDR2 YFSETQ. V dropped 4 bases and J dropped 0 bases, with 11 bases sitting between them. The CDR3 is 15 residues long. The data stem from a study of HIV-infected patients and healthy controls. Follow-up blood was drawn about 14 weeks, roughly three months, after antiretroviral therapy began. All unsorted peripheral T cells were captured because whole blood was used without fractionation. Alpha and beta constant-region primers primed reverse transcription of around 0.5 ug RNA. Each of the alpha and beta chains got its own library through chain-specific third strand synthesis with indices. TCRdb analysed the 5' RACE reads with MiXCR anew, one entry per CDR3 protein. The data contain 3,500 to 5,000 distinct CDR3 sequences, about 27% of them singletons.

The rearrangement joins TRBV5-1 to TRBJ2-1, with D unclear. This TCR was sampled from an adult with HIV infection. This material consisted of blood, taken during antiretroviral therapy. Here the CDR3 DNA reads TGCGCCAGCAGCGATGGGCTGTACTCCTACAATGAGCAGTTCTTC. Protein sequence: CASSDGLYSYNEQFF.